Each of the 26 T cell receptor beta chains below was sequenced from the same sample in a study of T-cell reconstitution after alpha-beta-depleted transplantation in children. Preparation of the TCRbeta library was carried out with unique molecular identifiers. TCRdb used MiXCR to reprocess the PCR reads, holding one entry per CDR3 protein. The sample includes 450,000 to 600,000 distinct CDR3 sequences, 10% to 15% of them seen just once. Sequences were derived from PBMCs, mostly from graft donor cells, sampled 360 days after TCRalphabeta/CD19-depleted stem cell transplant. The source is a male patient younger than 18 who had a stem cell transplant for acute myeloid leukemia, so the T cells may come from the graft donor.

V usage is TRBV7-8 and J usage is TRBJ1-5, with 10 bases that match TRBD1. The CDR3 runs 16 residues. J was trimmed by 6 bases and V by 5 bases; bases with no gene match: 10. Per the germline V gene, CDR1 is SGHVS and CDR2 is FQNEAQ. Written as DNA, the CDR3 is TGTGCCAGCAGCCCAACCCCGGGACAGGGGACTCAGCCCCAGCATTTT. Its translation: CASSPTPGQGTQPQHF.

This clonotype appeared a few times. The genes are TRBV20-1 and TRBJ2-7, with TRBD2 matching over 10 bases. Germline CDR1 DFQATT, CDR2 SNEGSKA (reference sequence). The CDR3 covers 14 residues. After removal of 3 bases from V and 7 bases from J, the junction contained 9 bases not matched to a gene. The CDR3 region is CSARLIAGGQEQYF. The CDR3 DNA reads as TGCAGTGCTAGGTTGATAGCGGGAGGACAAGAGCAGTACTTC.

A few counts support this clonotype. V is TRBV7-8 and J is TRBJ2-7; the D is unclear. V was cut by 5 bases and J by 0 bases, with 17 bases left in between. This CDR3 spans 16 amino acids. CDR1 is SGHVS, CDR2 FQNEAQ, per germline. In DNA form, the CDR3 reads TGTGCCAGCAGCCCGAGAAGAGTCGCATTCTCCTACGAGCAGTACTTC. Its translation: CASSPRRVAFSYEQYF.

The chain links TRBV28 to TRBJ2-7; perhaps TRBD1 as D (6 bases). Germline V gene sequence: CDR1 MDHEN, CDR2 SYDVKM. The CDR3 loop spans 12 amino acids. Trimming stripped 6 bases from V and 3 bases from J, with 9 bases between. As DNA, the CDR3 is TGTGCCAGCAGGGACAGCTTCTACGAGCAGTACTTC. Protein product: CASRDSFYEQYF. The whole variable domain, remainder taken from reference TRBV28 and TRBJ2-7, is DVKVTQSSRYLVKRTGEKVFLECVQDMDHENMFWYRQDPGLGLRLIYFSYDVKMKEKGDIPEGYSVSREKKERFSLILESASTNQTSMYLCASRDSFYEQYFGPGTRLTVT.

This clonotype has a count of ten or more. The rearrangement joins TRBV4-3 to TRBJ2-2; 7 bases match TRBD1. CDR3 length: 17 amino acids. Per the germline V gene, CDR1 is LGHNA and CDR2 is YSLEER. Losses at the gene ends were 0 bases for V and 0 bases for J; bases not matched to a gene: 4. CDR3 amino acids: CASSQDGQGANTGELFF. Here the CDR3 DNA reads TGCGCCAGCAGCCAAGATGGGCAGGGGGCGAACACCGGGGAGCTGTTTTTT.

CDR3 sequence reads: CSASSTGSAEKLFF. In DNA form, the CDR3 reads TGCAGTGCTAGCTCAACAGGGTCGGCTGAAAAACTGTTTTTT. The gene calls are TRBV20-1 and TRBJ1-4, with D tentatively TRBD1 (6 bases). Germline lookup yields CDR1 DFQATT and CDR2 SNEGSKA (reference sequence). The CDR3 has 14 residues. Trimming removed 3 bases from V and 7 bases from J, with 15 bases in between.

The chain uses TRBV6-5 and TRBJ1-1; TRBD1 agrees at 9 bases. V trimming: 6 bases; J trimming: 3 bases; junction bases outside the gene matches: 8. Per the germline V gene, CDR1 is MNHEY and CDR2 is SVGAGI. The CDR3 extends over 15 amino acids. In DNA, the CDR3 is TGTGCCAGCAGCCCCCGGGACAGGGTTCACACTGAAGCTTTCTTT. The encoded protein is CASSPRDRVHTEAFF.

This clonotype was counted between two and nine times. The genes are TRBV11-1 and TRBJ1-4; 8 bases match TRBD1. The V gene end was trimmed by 0 bases and the J gene end by 7 bases; junction bases not matched to a gene: 7. Germline V gene lookup returns CDR1 SGHAT and CDR2 FQDESV (reference sequence). The CDR3 runs 16 residues. The CDR3 coding sequence is TGTGCCAGCAGCTTAGCGTCAGGGGGCGCGAGTGAAAAACTGTTTTTT. It translates to CASSLASGGASEKLFF.

The chain joins TRBV18 to TRBJ2-1; D gene unclear. CDR3 length: 14 residues. The germline CDR1 and CDR2 sequences are KGHSH and LQKENI. The V and J ends lost 7 bases and 8 bases respectively, with 18 bases between them. The CDR3 sequence: CASLPNGPGDEQFF. The CDR3 nucleotides read TGTGCCAGCTTACCCAATGGGCCCGGCGATGAGCAGTTCTTC.

This clonotype has ten or more counts. The chain combines TRBV20-1 with TRBJ2-7; maybe TRBD1 (6 bases). Trimming took 8 bases from V and 2 from J, leaving 16 bases between them. The germline V gene encodes CDR1 DFQATT and CDR2 SNEGSKA (reference sequence). The CDR3 spans 13 residues. Written as DNA, the CDR3 is TGCAGTCCGAAGGGGGACCAGCCCTACGAGCAGTACTTC. Amino acids: CSPKGDQPYEQYF.

The chain links TRBV20-1 to TRBJ2-7, with 9 positions matching TRBD2. Germline CDR1 DFQATT, CDR2 SNEGSKA (reference sequence). The CDR3 is 13 residues long. The CDR3 sequence: CISAGGPTYEQYF. The CDR3 DNA reads as TGCATTTCCGCGGGAGGGCCGACCTACGAGCAGTACTTC.

This sequence joins TRBV12-3 or TRBV12-4 and TRBJ2-3; tentatively, D is TRBD1 (6 bases). The CDR3 sequence is 16 residues long. V lost 7 bases to trimming and J lost 2 bases, with 19 bases between them. The CDR3 spells CASIRTAQTHTDTQYF. The CDR3 DNA is TGTGCCAGCATCAGGACAGCCCAGACCCACACAGATACGCAGTATTTT.

This clonotype was counted ten times or more. This chain connects TRBV24-1 to TRBJ2-5; 8 bases map to TRBD1. V lost 3 bases to trimming and J lost 0 bases; unmatched junction nucleotides: 8. Germline CDR1 and CDR2: KGHDR and SFDVKD. This CDR3 comprises 17 residues. The CDR3, as DNA: TGTGCCACCAGTGATCGAAGGACAGGGACGTACCAAGAGACCCAGTACTTC. Its protein is CATSDRRTGTYQETQYF.

This clonotype was seen only a few times. The rearrangement joins TRBV5-1 to TRBJ2-7; 7 nucleotides line up with TRBD1. The V and J ends lost 0 bases and 2 bases, in that order; junction bases with no gene match: 8. The CDR3 contains 16 residues. The V gene's germline CDR1 is SGHRS and CDR2 YFSETQ. The CDR3 loop is CASSLDLGQVTYEQYF. The CDR3, as DNA: TGCGCCAGCAGCTTGGACCTCGGACAGGTGACCTACGAGCAGTACTTC.

This clonotype came up a few times. V is TRBV29-1 and J is TRBJ1-5; D perhaps matches TRBD1 (5 bases). Germline values: CDR1 SQVTM, CDR2 ANQGSEA. This CDR3 has 10 residues. V lost 6 bases and J 6 bases, leaving 6 bases between the germline ends. The CDR3 nucleotides are TGCAGCGTAGGGGTTCAGCCCCAGCATTTT. Its translation: CSVGVQPQHF.

A few counts support this clonotype. The V gene is TRBV3-1, the J gene TRBJ2-3; TRBD2 agrees at 10 bases. The CDR3 length is 17 residues. The ends lost 3 bases at V and 2 bases at J; junction bases unmatched: 8. Germline V gene lookup returns CDR1 LGHDT and CDR2 YNNKEL (reference sequence). The CDR3 DNA is TGTGCCAGCAGCCATCCCCGACTAGCGGGCCTCACAGATACGCAGTATTTT. It yields the protein CASSHPRLAGLTDTQYF.

The sample holds a few counts of this clonotype. This chain links TRBV7-2 with TRBJ2-7, with D perhaps matching TRBD2 (5 bases). The CDR3 is 14 amino acids. Between the trimmed V and J ends, which lost 5 bases and 6 bases, there was a span of 17 bases. From germline, CDR1 is SGHTA and CDR2 FQGNSA. The CDR3 bases are TGTGCCAGCAGCGAGGGCTTACTAGTTGGCGAGCAGTACTTC. The encoded protein is CASSEGLLVGEQYF.

The chain combines TRBV10-3 with TRBJ2-7, with a possible D match to TRBD1 (6 bases). The CDR3 runs 17 residues. V dropped 3 bases and J dropped 3 bases, with 21 bases sitting between them. Germline V gene lookup returns CDR1 ENHRY and CDR2 SYGVKD. CDR3 nucleotides: TGTGCCATCAGTGATACTACAGGGCCCTACTCACACTACGAGCAGTACTTC. It specifies CAISDTTGPYSHYEQYF.

The J gene is TRBJ1-2, the V gene TRBV25-1; TRBD1 might be the D (5 bases). There are 11 residues in the CDR3. CDR1 and CDR2 from the germline V gene are MGHDK and SYGVNS. Trimming removed 11 bases from V and 4 bases from J, with 11 bases in between. The CDR3 here is CASGGGYGYTF. CDR3 DNA sequence: TGTGCCTCCGGGGGGGGCTATGGCTACACCTTC.

This chain joins TRBV11-2 and TRBJ2-5; D is possibly TRBD1 (6 bases). The CDR3 totals 14 residues. Deletions cut 7 bases from V and 5 bases from J, with 17 bases between. Per the germline V gene, CDR1 is SGHAT and CDR2 is FQNNGV. CDR3 residues: CASTIVTGHETQYF. The CDR3 DNA reads TGTGCCAGCACCATAGTAACAGGGCACGAGACCCAGTACTTC.

The sample holds a few counts of this clonotype. The chain couples TRBV29-1 to TRBJ2-2, with 7 bases identical to TRBD2. Germline trimming cut 1 base from V and 2 bases from J; bases unmatched to any gene: 4. The germline V gene encodes CDR1 SQVTM and CDR2 ANQGSEA. The CDR3 is 15 residues long. DNA for the CDR3: TGCAGCGTTGAAGTTGGGGGGGTAAACACCGGGGAGCTGTTTTTT. The encoded protein is CSVEVGGVNTGELFF.

This clonotype was detected many times. The chain joins TRBV5-5 to TRBJ2-5; 8 bases are a match to TRBD1. Looked up from germline, CDR1 is SGHKS and CDR2 is YYEKEE (reference sequence). The J segment lost 3 bases and the V segment lost 4 bases, leaving 5 bases of the junction unmatched. The CDR3 runs to 14 residues. The CDR3 DNA reads TGTGCCAGCAGCCTCAGGGGGCAGAAAGAGACCCAGTACTTC. Its translation: CASSLRGQKETQYF.

This clonotype showed up just a few times. The genes are TRBV20-1 and TRBJ2-1; 7 positions agree with TRBD2. Per the germline V gene, CDR1 is DFQATT and CDR2 is SNEGSKA (reference sequence). J was trimmed by 0 bases and V by 2 bases; bases with no gene match: 4. CDR3 length: 15 residues. The CDR3 nucleotides are TGCAGTGCTAGAAGCGGGGCGCTCTCCTACAATGAGCAGTTCTTC. Amino acids: CSARSGALSYNEQFF.

This clonotype has just a few counts. The chain couples TRBV30 to TRBJ2-6; a weak D match, TRBD1 (6 bases). V was pared by 3 bases and J by 0 bases, with 9 bases between. Germline CDR1 reads GTSNPN; CDR2 reads SVGIG (reference sequence). The CDR3 is 15 amino acids. CDR3 DNA sequence: TGTGCCTGGAGGGACAGCTTCTCTGGGGCCAACGTCCTGACTTTC. As protein: CAWRDSFSGANVLTF.

This clonotype was detected only a few times. The rearrangement links TRBV28 to TRBJ2-7; 12 bases align to TRBD2. From germline, CDR1 is MDHEN and CDR2 SYDVKM. There are 17 residues in the CDR3. J gave up 3 bases and V 6 bases, and 12 bases lay outside the gene matches. The DNA for the CDR3 is TGTGCCAGCAGCCCGAAGCTAGCGGGAGGGCCGCACTACGAGCAGTACTTC. Protein sequence: CASSPKLAGGPHYEQYF.

There are a few counts of this clonotype. The rearrangement joins TRBV5-1 to TRBJ2-7; D gene unclear. Deletions cut 7 bases from V and 7 bases from J, with 12 bases between. The CDR3 runs to 11 residues. Germline values: CDR1 SGHRS, CDR2 YFSETQ. The chain's CDR3 is CASAFRPEQYF. In DNA, the CDR3 is TGCGCCAGCGCCTTCAGGCCAGAGCAGTACTTC.